This TCR beta chain emerged from a study of blood T cell repertoires in COVID-19. Study context: Specimens from acute and convalescent COVID-19 originated in the United States, Italy and Spain.

CDR1 and CDR2 (germline): LNHDA, SQIVND (reference sequence). The CDR3 loop spans 15 amino acids. The V segment lost 7 bases and the J segment 2 bases; nucleotides outside the gene matches: 9. Study processing details: Amplifying reference gene primers gave estimates of nucleated cell counts. The protocol was immunoSEQ multiplex PCR, while the TCRdb copy is restricted to in-frame clones and leaves out a portion. The V and J calls and clone size are taken from that table; D and trimming were inferred from the DNA. The repertoire holds about 120,000 clones, with 90% as singletons. This clonotype originated in a human donor with active COVID-19. The donor label of this sample is uncertain. V and J are TRBV19 and TRBJ2-7, with 9 bases lining up with TRBD2. Source material: peripheral blood. CDR3 DNA: TGTGCCAGTAAAAGCGGGACTAGCTTTCCCTACGAGCAGTACTTC. The encoded protein is CASKSGTSFPYEQYF.